This record concerns one T cell receptor beta chain sequence. What it recognizes is unknown. At one end the junction does not follow the germline gene, possibly because of a read error. This sample was taken from a study of identical twins. The study, taken as a whole, reports: Partly confounded zero-insertion analyses could result from invariant MAIT and iNKT cells. Beta out-of-frame twin sharing showed a weaker excess.

TCRdb recomputed calls from the 5' RACE reads with MiXCR, one row per CDR3 protein. Among 1.5 million to 2 million distinct CDR3 sequences listed, 25% to 35% were seen once. Sequencing was carried out using cord blood. The TCR comes from a newborn girl in good health.

The CDR3 region is CASNYGPREEKLFF. CDR3 in DNA: TGTGCCAGCAATTACGGGCCCCGGGAGGAAAAACTGTTTTTT. This sequence joins TRBV6-6 and TRBJ1-4; no firm D call. This CDR3 has 14 amino acids. The V gene's germline CDR1 is MNHNY and CDR2 SVGAGI (reference sequence).